One T cell receptor beta chain is described in this entry. As originally analysed: Reference gene primer amplification yielded estimated nucleated cell counts. TCRdb keeps only in-frame clones here, not all; method: immunoSEQ multiplex PCR. Clonal size and the V and J genes are those of that table, whereas D and trimming came from the DNA. The sample has some 96,000 clones; roughly 80% are singletons. The J segment lost 10 bases and the V segment lost 9 bases, leaving 9 bases of the junction unmatched. This CDR3 is built from 12 residues. From germline, CDR1 is MNHEY and CDR2 SVGAGI. The data originate from a study of blood T cell repertoires in COVID-19. Across the whole study: The United States, Italy and Spain were the sources of the acute and convalescent COVID-19 samples. T cells, B-cell-depleted T cells, or PBMCs provided the cDNA or gDNA that served as material.

This TCR was sampled from a human donor in a cohort sampled during active COVID-19. The sequenced sample consisted of peripheral blood. J is TRBJ2-1 and V is TRBV6-5, with 7 bases fitting TRBD2. CDR3 coding DNA: TGTGCCAGTTTCCTAGCGGCCAGGGAGCAGTTCTTC. Its translation: CASFLAAREQFF.